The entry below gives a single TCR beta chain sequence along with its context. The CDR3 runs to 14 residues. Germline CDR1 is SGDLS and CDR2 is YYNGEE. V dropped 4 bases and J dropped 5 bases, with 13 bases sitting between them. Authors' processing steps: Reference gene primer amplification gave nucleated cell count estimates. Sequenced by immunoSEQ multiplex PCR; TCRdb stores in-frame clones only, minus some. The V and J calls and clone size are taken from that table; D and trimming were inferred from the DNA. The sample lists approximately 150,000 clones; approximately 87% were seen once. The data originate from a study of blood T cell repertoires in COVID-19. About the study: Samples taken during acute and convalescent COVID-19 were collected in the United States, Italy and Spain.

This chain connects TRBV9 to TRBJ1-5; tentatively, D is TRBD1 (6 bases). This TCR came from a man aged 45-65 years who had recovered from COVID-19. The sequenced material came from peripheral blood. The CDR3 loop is CASSITDSYQPQHF. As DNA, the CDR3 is TGTGCCAGCAGCATAACGGACAGCTATCAGCCCCAGCATTTT.